This T cell receptor (beta chain) was documented in a study of blood T cell repertoires in COVID-19. As for the study in general: Italy, Spain and the United States were the sources of the convalescent and acute COVID-19 samples. From T cells, B-cell-depleted T cells, or PBMCs came the material, which was cDNA or gDNA.

In the original processing: Estimation of nucleated cell counts relied on the amplification of reference gene primers. The table came from immunoSEQ multiplex PCR; TCRdb's copy has only in-frame clones and leaves some out. V, J and clone size are taken as reported in that table, and D and trimming were inferred from the DNA itself. The repertoire holds around 260,000 clones, with roughly 85% as singletons. The CDR3 has 13 amino acids. The V gene lost 4 bases and the J gene lost 4 bases, with 11 bases spanning the gap. Germline assignment: CDR1 SQVTM and CDR2 ANQGSEA. V and J are TRBV29-1 and TRBJ1-3; no clear D. The origin of this receptor is a woman in her twenties or thirties with active or convalescent COVID-19. Sequenced sample: peripheral blood. The CDR3 DNA is TGCAGCGTTGTTTCTGGCATAGGAAACACCATATATTTT. This encodes CSVVSGIGNTIYF.